This entry lists 23 T cell receptor beta chains sequenced from one sample in a study of vaccination and CD4 T cells after COVID-19. These TCRs' antigens remain unknown. Treatment specified: approximately 11-day PBMC culture with coronavirus spike peptide pools or control peptides (ViraFEST assay). Once obtained from cultured CD4+ T cells, the DNA was sequenced using the Oncomine TCR Beta short-read assay. TCRdb fed the PCR reads into MiXCR, producing one record per CDR3 protein. The sample lists around 16,000 distinct CDR3 sequences, 52% occurring once. Input material: CD4+ T cells from blood, cultured in vitro. The receptors were gathered from a human donor who had recovered from COVID-19.

The chain joins TRBV11-3 to TRBJ1-4; D perhaps matches TRBD1 (6 bases). V lost 5 bases, J lost 7 bases, and 17 bases lay in between. The CDR3 has 15 amino acids. Germline V CDR1 and CDR2: SGHNT, YENEEA. The DNA of the CDR3 is TGTGCCAGCAGCACCAGGGGCACGGCGGGTGAAAAACTGTTTTTT. Its translation is CASSTRGTAGEKLFF.

This clonotype was seen a few times. This chain connects TRBV7-2 to TRBJ2-7; 12 positions agree with TRBD2. Germline V gives CDR1 SGHTA, CDR2 FQGNSA. The CDR3 consists of 16 residues. V trimming: 1 base; J trimming: 1 base; junction bases outside the gene matches: 2. The CDR3 DNA sequence: TGTGCCAGCAGCTTAGGGACTAGCGGGATTTCCTACGAGCAGTACTTC. It yields the protein CASSLGTSGISYEQYF.

In this sample, this clonotype turned up a few times. The rearrangement uses TRBV7-6 and TRBJ1-1, with D hard to call. V lost 4 bases to trimming and J lost 0 bases, with 6 bases between them. Germline CDR1 and CDR2: SGHVS and FNYEAQ. The length of the CDR3 is 13 residues. The CDR3 loop is CASSSFMNTEAFF. The CDR3 coding sequence is TGTGCCAGCAGCTCGTTTATGAACACTGAAGCTTTCTTT.

V and J are TRBV20-1 and TRBJ2-1, with TRBD2 identical over 7 bases. Germline V gene lookup returns CDR1 DFQATT and CDR2 SNEGSKA (reference sequence). V was pared by 1 base and J by 9 bases, with 9 bases of the junction left unmatched. The CDR3 length is 14 residues. This CDR3 reads CSARAQTSSFEQFF. The CDR3 DNA is TGCAGTGCTAGAGCCCAGACTAGCAGTTTTGAGCAGTTCTTC.

This chain links TRBV30 with TRBJ2-2; TRBD1 matches at 7 bases. J lost 3 bases, V lost 0 bases, and 7 bases had no gene match. CDR3 length equals 16 residues. Looked up from germline, CDR1 is GTSNPN and CDR2 is SVGIG (reference sequence). Written as DNA, the CDR3 is TGTGCCTGGAGTGTACCGGTCACAGGGGACACCGGGGAGCTGTTTTTT. It encodes CAWSVPVTGDTGELFF.

This clonotype was found a few times. The rearrangement uses TRBV20-1 and TRBJ2-7, with TRBD2 identical over 10 bases. Germline lookup yields CDR1 DFQATT and CDR2 SNEGSKA (reference sequence). This CDR3 comprises 15 residues. The V segment lost 3 bases and the J segment 6 bases; nucleotides outside the gene matches: 11. CDR3 loop: CSASNLASGGSEQYF. In DNA form, the CDR3 reads TGCAGTGCTAGTAACCTGGCTAGCGGGGGTAGCGAGCAGTACTTC.

The V gene is TRBV20-1, the J gene TRBJ2-7; D not certain. Germline V gene data show CDR1 as DFQATT and CDR2 as SNEGSKA (reference sequence). Trimming pared 6 bases from V and 0 bases from J, leaving 12 bases between. The CDR3 covers 13 residues. The CDR3 coding sequence is TGCAGTGCCCTGGCTAGGAGCTCCTACGAGCAGTACTTC. Its translation: CSALARSSYEQYF.

V gene TRBV28 combines with J gene TRBJ1-6; D ambiguous. Looked up from germline, CDR1 is MDHEN and CDR2 is SYDVKM. Trimming pared 4 bases from V and 5 bases from J, leaving 3 bases between. The CDR3 runs to 12 residues. CDR3: CASSSHNSPLHF. CDR3 nucleotides: TGTGCCAGCAGTTCGCATAATTCACCCCTCCACTTT.

The CDR3 loop reads CASSPRGNTEAFF. The CDR3 DNA reads TGTGCCAGCAGCCCTCGGGGCAACACTGAAGCTTTCTTT. The chain couples TRBV6-2 or TRBV6-3 to TRBJ1-1, with a weak D call TRBD1 (5 bases). Germline lookup yields CDR1 MNHEY and CDR2 SVGEGT. The CDR3 totals 13 residues. V was cut by 6 bases and J by 2 bases, with 10 bases left in between.

This clonotype has only one observation. The V gene is TRBV5-6, the J gene TRBJ1-2; 8 positions agree with TRBD1. V shed 4 bases, J shed 11 bases, and the junction held 22 bases outside the gene matches. Germline-derived CDR1 and CDR2 are SGHDT and YYEEEE. The CDR3 covers 17 residues. For the CDR3, the DNA is TGTGCCAGCAGCGTCACCTCCGGGACAGGAGGACTATGGGGTTACACCTTC. Translated, it gives CASSVTSGTGGLWGYTF.

The chain carries TRBV15 and TRBJ2-7; TRBD1 is a possible D gene (6 bases). The CDR3 spans 15 residues. V was pared by 0 bases and J by 5 bases, with 14 bases between. Per the germline V gene, CDR1 is LNHNV and CDR2 is YYDKDF (reference sequence). The CDR3 sequence: CATSRDITGFNEQYF. As DNA, the CDR3 is TGTGCCACCAGCAGAGATATCACAGGGTTTAACGAGCAGTACTTC.

The gene calls are TRBV6-2 or TRBV6-3 and TRBJ1-1; D gene uncertain. There are 16 residues in the CDR3. Looked up from germline, CDR1 is MNHEY and CDR2 is SVGEGT. Trimming cost V 5 bases and J 1 base, with 17 bases left between them. The CDR3 region has the DNA TGTGCCAGCAGTAAAGCCTCTCGGGCCCAGAACACTGAAGCTTTCTTT. This encodes CASSKASRAQNTEAFF.

The chain has TRBV12-3 or TRBV12-4 and TRBJ1-6; no firm D call. The CDR3 runs 16 residues. V was shortened by 3 bases and J by 8 bases, with 17 bases between the two germline ends. CDR3 nucleotide sequence: TGTGCCAGCAGTTTCCCCGGGTCTTCGGGTGATTCACCCCTCCACTTT. Its protein is CASSFPGSSGDSPLHF.

J is TRBJ2-7 and V is TRBV19, with a tentative D call TRBD1 (6 bases). Germline V gives CDR1 LNHDA, CDR2 SQIVND (reference sequence). With 2 bases removed from V and 5 bases from J, the gap between germline ends came to 16 bases. The CDR3 has 15 amino acids. CDR3 residues: CASSIKTGFGDEQYF. DNA of the CDR3: TGTGCCAGTAGTATAAAAACAGGGTTCGGTGACGAGCAGTACTTC. Based on the CDR3 plus reference TRBV19 and TRBJ2-7, the full variable domain is DGGITQSPKYLFRKEGQNVTLSCEQNLNHDAMYWYRQDPGQGLRLIYYSQIVNDFQKGDIAEGYSVSREKKESFPLTVTSAQKNPTAFYLCASSIKTGFGDEQYFGPGTRLTVT.

In its sample, this clonotype was seen a few times. V is TRBV2 and J is TRBJ2-5, with TRBD2 identical over 8 bases. Trimming took 4 bases from V and 5 from J; bases not matched to a gene: 9. The CDR3 is 15 amino acids. The germline gives CDR1 SNHLY, CDR2 FYNNEI. CDR3: CASSAQRERMETQYF. DNA for the CDR3: TGTGCCAGCAGTGCTCAGCGGGAGAGAATGGAGACCCAGTACTTC. The full variable domain, its missing parts supplied by reference TRBV2 and TRBJ2-5, is EPEVTQTPSHQVTQMGQEVILRCVPISNHLYFYWYRQILGQKVEFLVSFYNNEISEKSEIFDDQFSVERPDGSNFTLKIRSTKLEDSAMYFCASSAQRERMETQYFGPGTRLLVL.

The chain links TRBV7-2 to TRBJ2-7, with 12 bases aligning to TRBD2. Germline values: CDR1 SGHTA, CDR2 FQGNSA. J lost 6 bases, V lost 3 bases, and 15 bases had no gene match. The CDR3 extends over 18 amino acids. CDR3 sequence (DNA): TGTGCCAGCAGCTTGCTGGGGCTAGCGGGGGGGCAGTGGAGCGAGCAGTACTTC. This encodes CASSLLGLAGGQWSEQYF.

This clonotype was counted a few times. The chain joins TRBV15 to TRBJ2-2; D unresolved. Germline V lookup: CDR1 LNHNV, CDR2 YYDKDF (reference sequence). The V end was cut by 2 bases, the J end by 1 base, with 5 bases between. The CDR3 totals 14 residues. CDR3 region: CATSRTVNTGELFF. DNA for the CDR3: TGTGCCACCAGCAGAACGGTGAACACCGGGGAGCTGTTTTTT.

This CDR3 is CASSPMTGSYEQYF. DNA of the CDR3: TGTGCCAGCAGCCCAATGACAGGATCCTACGAGCAGTACTTC. This sequence joins TRBV7-2 and TRBJ2-7, with a weak D call TRBD1 (6 bases). The CDR3 consists of 14 residues. The V end was cut by 5 bases, the J end by 1 base, with 12 bases between. Germline V gene sequence: CDR1 SGHTA, CDR2 FQGNSA.

The chain recombines TRBV20-1 with TRBJ2-3; D ambiguous. Per germline, CDR1 DFQATT and CDR2 SNEGSKA (reference sequence). V shed 5 bases and J shed 4 bases, with 13 bases lying between them. The CDR3 has 13 residues. The CDR3 loop reads CSAAGVVSDTQYF. In nucleotides, the CDR3 is TGCAGTGCTGCAGGTGTGGTTTCAGATACGCAGTATTTT.

The chain carries TRBV19 and TRBJ1-4, with a weak D call TRBD1 (6 bases). CDR3 length equals 15 residues. V gave up 6 bases and J gave up 3 bases, with 14 bases separating them. Germline loops: CDR1 LNHDA, CDR2 SQIVND (reference sequence). CDR3 sequence: CASSTSGQPNEKLFF. Written as DNA, the CDR3 is TGTGCCAGTAGCACATCCGGACAGCCTAATGAAAAACTGTTTTTT. Looking up the rest from reference TRBV19 and TRBJ1-4 gives the full variable domain: DGGITQSPKYLFRKEGQNVTLSCEQNLNHDAMYWYRQDPGQGLRLIYYSQIVNDFQKGDIAEGYSVSREKKESFPLTVTSAQKNPTAFYLCASSTSGQPNEKLFFGSGTQLSVL.

This chain uses TRBV28 with TRBJ1-2; D might be TRBD1 (6 bases). V lost 2 bases to trimming and J lost 13 bases, with 20 bases between them. CDR1 and CDR2 (germline): MDHEN, SYDVKM. The CDR3 consists of 14 residues. The CDR3: CASSLEGHPTAITF. CDR3 nucleotide sequence: TGTGCCAGCAGTTTAGAGGGACACCCTACGGCTATCACCTTC.

The chain links TRBV18 to TRBJ2-7; 10 bases line up with TRBD1. The junction had 2 bases not matched to a gene; V was cut back by 0 bases and J by 6 bases. The CDR3 runs to 14 residues. The germline gives CDR1 KGHSH, CDR2 LQKENI. The CDR3 DNA reads TGTGCCAGCTCACCACCGGGACAGGGGCGCGAGCAGTACTTC. Encoded protein: CASSPPGQGREQYF.

This chain connects TRBV20-1 to TRBJ2-7, with 15 positions matching TRBD2. Germline assignment: CDR1 DFQATT and CDR2 SNEGSKA (reference sequence). The CDR3 length is 15 residues. After removal of 5 bases from V and 2 bases from J, the junction contained 4 bases not matched to a gene. CDR3 in DNA: TGCAGTGCTTTGGGACTAGCGGGAGGAACCTACGAGCAGTACTTC. Amino acids: CSALGLAGGTYEQYF.